A single T cell receptor (beta chain) is shown here with its context. Repertoires were generated with immunoSEQ multiplex PCR, while TCRdb's copy carries only in-frame clones and drops some. The sample consists of about 230,000 clones, around four fifths of them appearing once. The data belong to a study of blood T cell repertoires in COVID-19. Study information: Donors in the United States, Italy and Spain gave samples during acute or convalescent COVID-19.

Trimming cost V 0 bases and J 5 bases; bases outside gene matches: 14. The germline V gene has CDR1 SGHTS and CDR2 YDEGEE. The CDR3 is 18 residues long. Sequenced material: peripheral blood. The chain recombines TRBV5-8 with TRBJ2-3; TRBD2 agrees at 8 bases. This TCR came from a man aged 80 or over with acute or convalescent COVID-19. CDR3 bases: TGTGCCAGCAGCTTGGCTGGCGGGGGGTATCGGGTTGTAGATACGCAGTATTTT. It codes for CASSLAGGGYRVVDTQYF.